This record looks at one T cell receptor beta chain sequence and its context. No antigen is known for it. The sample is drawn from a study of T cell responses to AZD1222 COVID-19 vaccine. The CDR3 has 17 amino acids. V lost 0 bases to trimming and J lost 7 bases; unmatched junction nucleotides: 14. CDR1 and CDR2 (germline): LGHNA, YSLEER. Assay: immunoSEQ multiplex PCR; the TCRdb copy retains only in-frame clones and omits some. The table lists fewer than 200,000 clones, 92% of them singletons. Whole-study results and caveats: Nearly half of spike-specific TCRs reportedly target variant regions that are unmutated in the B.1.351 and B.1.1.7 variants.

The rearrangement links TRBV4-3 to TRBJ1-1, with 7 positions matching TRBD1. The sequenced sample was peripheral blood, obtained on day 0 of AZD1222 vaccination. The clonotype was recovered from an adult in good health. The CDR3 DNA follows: TGCGCCAGCAGCCAAGATGTTGGACAGGTTGGGATGGGTGAAGCTTTCTTT. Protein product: CASSQDVGQVGMGEAFF.